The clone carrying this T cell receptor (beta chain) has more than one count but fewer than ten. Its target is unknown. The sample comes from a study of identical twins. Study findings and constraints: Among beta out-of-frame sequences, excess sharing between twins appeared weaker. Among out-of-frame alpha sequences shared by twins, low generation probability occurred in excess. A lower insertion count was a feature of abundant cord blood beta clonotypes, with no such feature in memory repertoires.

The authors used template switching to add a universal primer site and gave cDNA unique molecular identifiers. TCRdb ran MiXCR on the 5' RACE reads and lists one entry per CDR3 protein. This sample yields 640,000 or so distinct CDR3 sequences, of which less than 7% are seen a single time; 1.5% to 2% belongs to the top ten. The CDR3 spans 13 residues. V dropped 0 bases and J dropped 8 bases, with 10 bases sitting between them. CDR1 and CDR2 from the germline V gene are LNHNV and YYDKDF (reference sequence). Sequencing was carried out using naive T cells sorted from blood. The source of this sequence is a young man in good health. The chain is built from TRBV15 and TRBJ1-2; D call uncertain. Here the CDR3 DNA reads TGTGCCACCAGCAGAGATTATTGGCGGGGCTACACCTTC. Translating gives CATSRDYWRGYTF.